This T cell receptor beta chain was recovered during a study of pediatric ulcerative colitis. The CDR3 length is 15 residues. The germline V and J ends were trimmed by 3 bases and 1 base, with 10 bases remaining between them. The germline CDR1 and CDR2 sequences are LNHDA and SQIVND (reference sequence). Some clones are missing from TCRdb's copy, which holds only in-frame ones; the method was immunoSEQ multiplex PCR. The data contain about 36,000 clones, around 78% of them singletons. Sequencing was carried out using blood. V is TRBV19 and J is TRBJ1-5; D remains ambiguous. The receptor's source is a girl between 10 and 17 years old with moderate ulcerative colitis. This chain's CDR3 is CASSIYTLSNQPQHF. DNA of the CDR3: TGTGCCAGTAGTATTTACACCCTGAGCAATCAGCCCCAGCATTTT.